Sequencing of this T cell receptor (beta chain) was carried out in a study of CD8 T cells in ankylosing spondylitis. Study-level results: Relatively rare in peripheral blood, disease-linked clones were also CD8+. It appeared that ankylosing spondylitis blood was characterized by a TCR beta motif of eight highly homologous variants.

TCRdb re-derived calls from the 5' RACE reads in MiXCR, one entry per CDR3 protein. This sample has over 600,000 distinct CDR3 sequences; around 19% occur once, and the top ten carry under 20%. Germline trimming cut 6 bases from V and 3 bases from J; bases unmatched to any gene: 8. Looked up from germline, CDR1 is SNHLY and CDR2 is FYNNEI. The CDR3 is 15 amino acids. A note on this clonotype: Antigen: not known.

Sequenced material: blood, either unsorted or a sorted T cell fraction (not recorded which). The chain links TRBV2 to TRBJ2-7; 10 nucleotides line up with TRBD2. This TCR derives from a male donor with ankylosing spondylitis. CDR3 DNA: TGTGCCAGCAGCGACCCGACTAGCGGGCTCTACGAGCAGTACTTC. Amino acid sequence: CASSDPTSGLYEQYF.